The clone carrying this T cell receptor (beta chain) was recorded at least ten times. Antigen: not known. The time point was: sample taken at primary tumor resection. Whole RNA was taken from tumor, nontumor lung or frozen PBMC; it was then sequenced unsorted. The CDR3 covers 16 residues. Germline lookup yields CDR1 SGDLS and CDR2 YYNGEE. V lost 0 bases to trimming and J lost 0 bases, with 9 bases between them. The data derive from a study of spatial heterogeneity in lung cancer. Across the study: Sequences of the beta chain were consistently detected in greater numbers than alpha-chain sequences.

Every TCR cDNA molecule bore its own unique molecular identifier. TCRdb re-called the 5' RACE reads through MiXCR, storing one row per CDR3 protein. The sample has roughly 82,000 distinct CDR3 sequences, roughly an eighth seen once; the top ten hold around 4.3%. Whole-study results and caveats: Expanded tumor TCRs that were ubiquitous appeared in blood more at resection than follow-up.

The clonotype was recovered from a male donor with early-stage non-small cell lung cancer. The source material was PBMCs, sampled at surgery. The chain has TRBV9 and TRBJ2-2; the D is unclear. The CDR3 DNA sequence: TGTGCCAGCAGCGTAGAACCGGGCGCGAACACCGGGGAGCTGTTTTTT. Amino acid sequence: CASSVEPGANTGELFF.